These 16 T cell receptor beta chains originate from one sample sequenced in a study of regulatory T cells in long-lasting Graves disease. Researchers made TCR beta libraries by using iRepertoire HTBI primers and running Arm-PCR on CDR3 regions. MiXCR, applied by TCRdb to the multiplex PCR reads, yields one record per CDR3 protein. Here the sample spans under 700,000 distinct CDR3 sequences, roughly 15% being singletons. Time point: newly diagnosed GD, antithyroid drugs for less than 3 months. Researchers made the TCR library from RNA that was extracted from PBMCs. Another study also made use of these data, one on T cells in Graves' hyperthyroidism and ophthalmopathy.

The sequencing used peripheral blood mononuclear cells (PBMCs), collected at new diagnosis, from a patient treated with antithyroid drugs. These receptors were collected from a woman aged 35-65 years with Graves disease.

This clonotype was detected a few times. The rearrangement uses TRBV14 and TRBJ2-7, with D tentatively TRBD1 (6 bases). V lost 4 bases, J lost 3 bases, and 16 bases lay in between. This CDR3 is 15 amino acids long. Looked up from germline, CDR1 is SGHDN and CDR2 is FVKESK. CDR3 DNA sequence: TGTGCCAGCAGCCTCCGGACAGAAACTATCTACGAGCAGTACTTC. This encodes CASSLRTETIYEQYF.

There are many counts of this clonotype. The rearrangement links TRBV2 to TRBJ2-1; D call uncertain. This CDR3 has 15 residues. Trimming stripped 1 base from V and 0 bases from J, with 7 bases between. CDR1 is SNHLY and CDR2 is FYNNEI in the germline V gene. CDR3 sequence reads: CASSEGSPSYNEQFF. CDR3 in DNA: TGTGCCAGCAGTGAAGGGAGCCCCTCCTACAATGAGCAGTTCTTC. The whole variable domain, filled in from reference TRBV2 and TRBJ2-1, reads EPEVTQTPSHQVTQMGQEVILRCVPISNHLYFYWYRQILGQKVEFLVSFYNNEISEKSEIFDDQFSVERPDGSNFTLKIRSTKLEDSAMYFCASSEGSPSYNEQFFGPGTRLTVL.

This clonotype was found many times. The V gene is TRBV7-9, the J gene TRBJ1-2; unclear D gene. The CDR3 is 14 residues long. Germline assignment: CDR1 SEHNR and CDR2 FQNEAQ (reference sequence). V shed 2 bases and J shed 1 base, with 8 bases lying between them. CDR3 bases: TGTGCCAGCAGCTTAATGGTCGGTAACTATGGCTACACCTTC. Translation gives CASSLMVGNYGYTF.

Ten or more counts support this clonotype. One junction end does not reproduce the germline sequence, and a read error may be involved. This chain links TRBV18 with TRBJ1-2; possible D gene TRBD1, 6 bases. This CDR3 is built from 13 residues. Germline V gene data show CDR1 as KGHSH and CDR2 as LQKENI. The CDR3 DNA reads TGTGCAAGCTCACCCCGGGGGGCCGAGGGCTACACCTTC. It codes for CASSPRGAEGYTF.

This clonotype was counted at least ten times. V gene TRBV20-1 combines with J gene TRBJ2-3, with 7 bases aligning to TRBD2. Germline trimming cut 5 bases from V and 6 bases from J; bases unmatched to any gene: 17. The CDR3 spans 16 residues. Germline V lookup: CDR1 DFQATT, CDR2 SNEGSKA (reference sequence). DNA of the CDR3: TGCAGTGCTCGGAGAGGAACTAGCGCTTCATCGGATACGCAGTATTTT. Its translation: CSARRGTSASSDTQYF.

This clonotype showed up many times. The chain employs TRBV28 and TRBJ1-4; D call uncertain. Trimming cost V 5 bases and J 4 bases, with 14 bases left between them. This CDR3 has 15 amino acids. The germline V gene encodes CDR1 MDHEN and CDR2 SYDVKM. The CDR3 coding sequence is TGTGCCAGCAGTCCCTCGTGGATCGGTAATGAAAAACTGTTTTTT. It encodes CASSPSWIGNEKLFF.

J is TRBJ1-5 and V is TRBV6-4; D is unclear. V lost 9 bases and J 4 bases, leaving 4 bases between the germline ends. This CDR3 is 10 amino acids long. Germline V gives CDR1 MRHNA, CDR2 SNTAGT. This chain's CDR3 is CARQNQPQHF. The CDR3 DNA is TGTGCCAGACAGAATCAGCCCCAGCATTTT.

This clonotype has ten or more counts. The chain employs TRBV12-3 or TRBV12-4 and TRBJ2-5, with D unresolved. The CDR3 contains 13 residues. The germline V and J ends were trimmed by 4 bases and 4 bases, with 10 bases remaining between them. The CDR3 reads CASSSASGETQYF. CDR3 nucleotide sequence: TGTGCCAGCAGTTCAGCGTCTGGAGAGACCCAGTACTTC.

The chain is built from TRBV28 and TRBJ2-2, with D tentatively TRBD1 (6 bases). The CDR3 runs to 13 residues. V lost 4 bases to trimming and J lost 6 bases, with 9 bases between them. Germline-derived CDR1 and CDR2 are MDHEN and SYDVKM. The CDR3 nucleotides are TGTGCCAGCAGTTACAGGGTTCCCGGGGAGCTGTTTTTT. It codes for CASSYRVPGELFF. The complete variable domain, with remaining parts taken from reference TRBV28 and TRBJ2-2, reads DVKVTQSSRYLVKRTGEKVFLECVQDMDHENMFWYRQDPGLGLRLIYFSYDVKMKEKGDIPEGYSVSREKKERFSLILESASTNQTSMYLCASSYRVPGELFFGEGSRLTVL.

The rearrangement uses TRBV5-1 and TRBJ2-2, with unresolved D. The CDR3 consists of 14 residues. The germline gives CDR1 SGHRS, CDR2 YFSETQ. Trimming pared 5 bases from V and 0 bases from J, leaving 8 bases between. The CDR3 spells CASRNRTNTGELFF. CDR3 nucleotides: TGCGCCAGCAGAAACCGTACGAACACCGGGGAGCTGTTTTTT. Combining the CDR3 with reference TRBV5-1 and TRBJ2-2 gives the whole variable domain KAGVTQTPRYLIKTRGQQVTLSCSPISGHRSVSWYQQTPGQGLQFLFEYFSETQRNKGNFPGRFSGRQFSNSRSEMNVSTLELGDSALYLCASRNRTNTGELFFGEGSRLTVL.

This clonotype came up a few times. The rearrangement uses TRBV3-1 and TRBJ2-5; tentatively, D is TRBD1 or TRBD2 (5 bases each). Deletions cut 1 base from V and 5 bases from J, with 20 bases between. Germline V gene lookup returns CDR1 LGHDT and CDR2 YNNKEL (reference sequence). The CDR3 runs to 17 residues. DNA of the CDR3: TGTGCCAGCAGCCAAGCAAGAGTCGAGGGGCTTTTGGAGACCCAGTACTTC. Encoded protein: CASSQARVEGLLETQYF.

This clonotype has at least ten counts. This chain joins TRBV13 and TRBJ2-7; perhaps TRBD1 as D (6 bases). Germline V CDR1 and CDR2: PRHDT, FYEKMQ (reference sequence). This CDR3 region has 17 residues. V was pared by 0 bases and J by 5 bases, with 20 bases between. CDR3 sequence reads: CASSLGIPVTGSHEQYF. For the CDR3, the DNA is TGTGCCAGCAGCTTAGGCATCCCAGTTACAGGGAGCCACGAGCAGTACTTC.

This clonotype was seen only a few times. The chain employs TRBV12-3 or TRBV12-4 and TRBJ2-2; TRBD1 agrees at 8 bases. After removal of 4 bases from V and 4 bases from J, the junction contained 5 bases not matched to a gene. This CDR3 spans 15 amino acids. The chain's CDR3 is CASSSRGRSTGELFF. CDR3 coding DNA: TGTGCCAGCAGTTCCAGGGGGCGATCCACCGGGGAGCTGTTTTTT.

CDR3 amino acids: CASSQVSGGNTGELFF. The CDR3 DNA is TGCGCCAGCAGCCAAGTTAGCGGGGGTAACACCGGGGAGCTGTTTTTT. V and J are TRBV4-1 and TRBJ2-2; TRBD2 matches 9 bases. This CDR3 has 16 residues. V dropped 1 base and J dropped 2; count of bases not matched to a gene: 2. CDR1 and CDR2 (germline): MGHRA, YSYEKL.

In regard to this clonotype: A much larger clonotype is one base distant, so this may be a read error. The chain is built from TRBV7-9 and TRBJ2-1; the match to TRBD2 covers 10 bases. The CDR3 covers 14 residues. Germline CDR1 is SEHNR and CDR2 is FQNEAQ (reference sequence). Trimming cost V 8 bases and J 6 bases; bases outside gene matches: 7. The CDR3 DNA follows: TGTGCCAGCGGGCTAGCGGGGGTTTGCAATGAGCAGTTCTTC. Translation gives CASGLAGVCNEQFF.

This clonotype has ten or more counts. This chain links TRBV5-1 with TRBJ1-1; D not resolved. The CDR3 is made up of 13 amino acids. Germline lookup yields CDR1 SGHRS and CDR2 YFSETQ. The germline V and J ends were trimmed by 1 base and 5 bases, with 9 bases remaining between them. In DNA, the CDR3 is TGCGCCAGCAGCTTGACAATTGGGACTGAAGCTTTCTTT. Its protein product is CASSLTIGTEAFF.